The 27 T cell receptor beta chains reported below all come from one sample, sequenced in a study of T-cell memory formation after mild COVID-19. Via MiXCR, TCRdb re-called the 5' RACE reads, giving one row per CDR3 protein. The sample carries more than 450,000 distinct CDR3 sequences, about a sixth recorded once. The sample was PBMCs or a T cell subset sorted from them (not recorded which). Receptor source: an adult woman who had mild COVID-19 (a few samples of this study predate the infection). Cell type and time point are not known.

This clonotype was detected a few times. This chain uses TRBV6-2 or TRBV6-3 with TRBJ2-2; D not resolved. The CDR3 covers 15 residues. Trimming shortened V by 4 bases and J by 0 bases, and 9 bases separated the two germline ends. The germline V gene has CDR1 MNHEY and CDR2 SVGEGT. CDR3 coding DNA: TGTGCCAGCAGTTGGCCCCCCACGAACACCGGGGAGCTGTTTTTT. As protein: CASSWPPTNTGELFF.

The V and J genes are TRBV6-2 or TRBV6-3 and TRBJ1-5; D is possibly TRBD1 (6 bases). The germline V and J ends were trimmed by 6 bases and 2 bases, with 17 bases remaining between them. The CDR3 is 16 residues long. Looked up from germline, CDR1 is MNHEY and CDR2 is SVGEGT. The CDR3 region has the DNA TGTGCCAGCAGACCGATCCGGGACACGGGCAATCAGCCCCAGCATTTT. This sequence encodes CASRPIRDTGNQPQHF.

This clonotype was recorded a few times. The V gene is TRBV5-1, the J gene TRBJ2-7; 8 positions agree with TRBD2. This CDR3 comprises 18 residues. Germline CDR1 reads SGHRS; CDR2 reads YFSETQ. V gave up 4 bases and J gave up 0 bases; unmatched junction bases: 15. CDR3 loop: CASSPGASGPPFSYEQYF. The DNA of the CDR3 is TGCGCCAGCAGCCCCGGGGCTAGCGGGCCACCCTTCTCCTACGAGCAGTACTTC. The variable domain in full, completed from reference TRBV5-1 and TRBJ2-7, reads KAGVTQTPRYLIKTRGQQVTLSCSPISGHRSVSWYQQTPGQGLQFLFEYFSETQRNKGNFPGRFSGRQFSNSRSEMNVSTLELGDSALYLCASSPGASGPPFSYEQYFGPGTRLTVT.

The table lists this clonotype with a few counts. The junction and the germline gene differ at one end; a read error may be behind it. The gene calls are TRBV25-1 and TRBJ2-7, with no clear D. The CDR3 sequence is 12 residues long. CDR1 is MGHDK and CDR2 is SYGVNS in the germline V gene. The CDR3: CASSDLSYAQYF. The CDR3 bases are TGTGCCAGCAGTGATCTGTCCTACGCGCAGTACTTC.

CDR3 in amino acids: CASSVEGSVIPIEQFF. The CDR3 coding sequence is TGTGCCAGCAGCGTAGAAGGCTCAGTCATCCCCATCGAGCAGTTCTTC. The V and J genes are TRBV9 and TRBJ2-1; D is undetermined. Trimming cost V 0 bases and J 10 bases, with 20 bases left between them. Germline CDR1 reads SGDLS; CDR2 reads YYNGEE. This CDR3 spans 16 amino acids.

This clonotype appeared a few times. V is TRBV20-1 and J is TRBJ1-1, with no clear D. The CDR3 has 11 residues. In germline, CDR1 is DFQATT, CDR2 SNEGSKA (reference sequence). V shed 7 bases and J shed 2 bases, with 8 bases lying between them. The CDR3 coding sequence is TGCAGTGGGCCAACCAACACTGAAGCTTTCTTT. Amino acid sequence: CSGPTNTEAFF.

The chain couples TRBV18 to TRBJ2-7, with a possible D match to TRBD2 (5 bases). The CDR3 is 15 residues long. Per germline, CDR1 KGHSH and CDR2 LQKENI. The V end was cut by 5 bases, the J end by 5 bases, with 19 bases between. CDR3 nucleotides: TGTGCCAGCTCAGAACGGGATAGCCCTAGGGACGAGCAGTACTTC. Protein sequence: CASSERDSPRDEQYF.

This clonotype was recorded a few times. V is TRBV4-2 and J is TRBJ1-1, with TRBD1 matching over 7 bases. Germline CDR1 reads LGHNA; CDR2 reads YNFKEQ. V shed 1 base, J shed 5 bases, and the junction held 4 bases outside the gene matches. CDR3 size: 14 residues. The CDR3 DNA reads TGTGCCAGCAGCCAAGCAGGGGGGTTGACTGAAGCTTTCTTT. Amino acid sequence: CASSQAGGLTEAFF.

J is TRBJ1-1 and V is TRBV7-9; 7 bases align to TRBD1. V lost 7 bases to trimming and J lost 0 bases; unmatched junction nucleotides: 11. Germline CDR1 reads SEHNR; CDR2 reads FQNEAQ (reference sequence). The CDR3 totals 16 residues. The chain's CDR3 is CASTPPTTGVNTEAFF. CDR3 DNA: TGTGCCAGCACCCCACCCACTACAGGGGTGAACACTGAAGCTTTCTTT. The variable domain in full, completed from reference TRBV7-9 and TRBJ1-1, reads DTGVSQNPRHKITKRGQNVTFRCDPISEHNRLYWYRQTLGQGPEFLTYFQNEAQLEKSRLLSDRFSAERPKGSFSTLEIQRTEQGDSAMYLCASTPPTTGVNTEAFFGQGTRLTVV.

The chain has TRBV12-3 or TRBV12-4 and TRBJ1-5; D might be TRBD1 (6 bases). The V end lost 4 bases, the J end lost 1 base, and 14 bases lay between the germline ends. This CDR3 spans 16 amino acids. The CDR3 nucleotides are TGTGCCAGCAGTTACAGGGAAGGAGTCAGCAATCAGCCCCAGCATTTT. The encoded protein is CASSYREGVSNQPQHF.

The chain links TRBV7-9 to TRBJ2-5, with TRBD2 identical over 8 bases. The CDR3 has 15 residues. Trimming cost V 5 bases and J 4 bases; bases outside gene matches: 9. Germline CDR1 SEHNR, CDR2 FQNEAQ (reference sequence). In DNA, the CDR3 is TGTGCCAGCAGCGCACCGGGACTAGGGGCAGAGACCCAGTACTTC. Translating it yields CASSAPGLGAETQYF. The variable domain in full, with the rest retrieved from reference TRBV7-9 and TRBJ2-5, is DTGVSQNPRHKITKRGQNVTFRCDPISEHNRLYWYRQTLGQGPEFLTYFQNEAQLEKSRLLSDRFSAERPKGSFSTLEIQRTEQGDSAMYLCASSAPGLGAETQYFGPGTRLLVL.

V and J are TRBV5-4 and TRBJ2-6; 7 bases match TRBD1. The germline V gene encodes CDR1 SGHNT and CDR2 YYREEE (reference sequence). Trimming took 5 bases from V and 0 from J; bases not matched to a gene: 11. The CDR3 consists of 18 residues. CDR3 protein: CASRKPGQRDSGANVLTF. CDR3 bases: TGTGCCAGCAGGAAACCGGGACAGCGAGACTCTGGGGCCAACGTCCTGACTTTC. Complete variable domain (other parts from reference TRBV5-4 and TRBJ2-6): ETGVTQSPTHLIKTRGQQVTLRCSSQSGHNTVSWYQQALGQGPQFIFQYYREEENGRGNFPPRFSGLQFPNYSSELNVNALELDDSALYLCASRKPGQRDSGANVLTFGAGSRLTVL.

The CDR3 coding sequence is TGTGCCAGCAGTAATCAGGGGGAGGAAAACATTCAGTACTTC. It encodes CASSNQGEENIQYF. The chain couples TRBV6-5 to TRBJ2-4; tentative D call: TRBD1 (7 bases). V shed 5 bases and J shed 5 bases, with 13 bases lying between them. The CDR3 length is 14 residues. Germline-derived CDR1 and CDR2 are MNHEY and SVGAGI.

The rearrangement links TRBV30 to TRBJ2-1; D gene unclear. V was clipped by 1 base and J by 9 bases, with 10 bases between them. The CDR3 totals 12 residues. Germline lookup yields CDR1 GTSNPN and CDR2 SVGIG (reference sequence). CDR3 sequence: CAWSAPSVEQFF. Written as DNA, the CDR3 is TGTGCCTGGAGTGCTCCGTCTGTTGAGCAGTTCTTC.

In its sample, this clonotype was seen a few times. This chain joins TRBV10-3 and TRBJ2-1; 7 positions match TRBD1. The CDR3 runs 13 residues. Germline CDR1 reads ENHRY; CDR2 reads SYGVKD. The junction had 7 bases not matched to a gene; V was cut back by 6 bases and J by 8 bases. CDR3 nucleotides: TGTGCCATCAGGGGGGACAGCTCGGATGAGCAGTTCTTC. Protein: CAIRGDSSDEQFF.

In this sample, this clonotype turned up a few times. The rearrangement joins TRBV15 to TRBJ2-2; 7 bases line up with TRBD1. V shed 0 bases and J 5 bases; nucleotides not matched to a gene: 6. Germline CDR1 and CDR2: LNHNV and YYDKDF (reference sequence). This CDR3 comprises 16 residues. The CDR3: CATSREGTVTTGELFF. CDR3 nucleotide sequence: TGTGCCACCAGCAGAGAAGGGACAGTTACTACCGGGGAGCTGTTTTTT.

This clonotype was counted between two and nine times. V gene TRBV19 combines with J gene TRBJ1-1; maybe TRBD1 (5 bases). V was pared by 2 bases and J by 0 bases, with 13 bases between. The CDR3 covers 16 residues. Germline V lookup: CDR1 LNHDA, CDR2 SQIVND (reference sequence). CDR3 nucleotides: TGTGCCAGTAGTATAACCGGAGGGGCGGTGAACACTGAAGCTTTCTTT. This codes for CASSITGGAVNTEAFF.

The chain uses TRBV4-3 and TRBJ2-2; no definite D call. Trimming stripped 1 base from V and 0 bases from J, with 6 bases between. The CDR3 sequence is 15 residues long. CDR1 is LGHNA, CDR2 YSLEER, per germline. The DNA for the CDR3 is TGCGCCAGCAGCCAAGTTTTGGCGAACACCGGGGAGCTGTTTTTT. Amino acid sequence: CASSQVLANTGELFF.

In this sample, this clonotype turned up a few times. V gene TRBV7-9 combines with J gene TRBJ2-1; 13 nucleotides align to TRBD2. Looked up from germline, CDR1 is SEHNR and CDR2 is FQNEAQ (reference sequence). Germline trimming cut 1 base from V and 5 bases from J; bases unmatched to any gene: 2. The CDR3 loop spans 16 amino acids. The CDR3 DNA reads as TGTGCCAGCAGCTTAGTAGGACTAGCGGGAGACAATGAGCAGTTCTTC. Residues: CASSLVGLAGDNEQFF.

The CDR3: CASRRTLDTEAFF. CDR3 nucleotide sequence: TGTGCCAGCAGACGGACACTTGACACTGAAGCTTTCTTT. V and J are TRBV11-3 and TRBJ1-1, with D perhaps matching TRBD1 (5 bases). Germline CDR1 and CDR2: SGHNT and YENEEA. V was shortened by 6 bases and J by 3 bases, with 11 bases between the two germline ends. CDR3 length equals 13 residues.

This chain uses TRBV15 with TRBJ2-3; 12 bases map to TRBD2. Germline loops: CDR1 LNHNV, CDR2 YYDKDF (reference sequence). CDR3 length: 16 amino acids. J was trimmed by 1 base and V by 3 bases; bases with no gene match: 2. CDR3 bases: TGTGCCACCAGCAGTCGACTAGCGGGGGGCACAGATACGCAGTATTTT. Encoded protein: CATSSRLAGGTDTQYF.

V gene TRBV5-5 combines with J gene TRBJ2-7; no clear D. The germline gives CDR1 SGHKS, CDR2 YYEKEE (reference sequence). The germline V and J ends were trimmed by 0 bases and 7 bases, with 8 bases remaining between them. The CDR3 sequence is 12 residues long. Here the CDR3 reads CASSLEFGEQYF. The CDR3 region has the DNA TGTGCCAGCAGCTTGGAATTCGGGGAGCAGTACTTC.

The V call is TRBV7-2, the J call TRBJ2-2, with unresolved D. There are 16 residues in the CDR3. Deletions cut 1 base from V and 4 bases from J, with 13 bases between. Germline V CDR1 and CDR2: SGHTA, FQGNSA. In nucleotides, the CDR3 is TGTGCCAGCAGCTTAGACTTAGGCATCTTCACCGGGGAGCTGTTTTTT. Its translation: CASSLDLGIFTGELFF.

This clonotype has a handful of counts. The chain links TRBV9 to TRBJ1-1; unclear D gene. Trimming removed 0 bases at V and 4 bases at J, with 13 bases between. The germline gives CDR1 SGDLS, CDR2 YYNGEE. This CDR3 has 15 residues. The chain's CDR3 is CASSVEPSLATEAFF. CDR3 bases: TGTGCCAGCAGCGTAGAACCCAGCCTAGCCACTGAAGCTTTCTTT.

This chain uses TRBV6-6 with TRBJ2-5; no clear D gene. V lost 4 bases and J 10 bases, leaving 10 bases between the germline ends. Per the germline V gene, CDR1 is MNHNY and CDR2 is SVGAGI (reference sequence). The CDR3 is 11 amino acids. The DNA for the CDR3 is TGTGCCAGCAGTTGCCGTGGGATCCAGTACTTC. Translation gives CASSCRGIQYF.

DNA for the CDR3: TGTGCCAGCAGCTTGACAGGGATAGATGGCTACACCTTC. Its translation is CASSLTGIDGYTF. The chain couples TRBV7-3 to TRBJ1-2; 7 bases line up with TRBD1. Germline V gene sequence: CDR1 SGHTA, CDR2 FQGTGA. V shed 3 bases, J shed 6 bases, and the junction held 4 bases outside the gene matches. The CDR3 totals 13 residues.

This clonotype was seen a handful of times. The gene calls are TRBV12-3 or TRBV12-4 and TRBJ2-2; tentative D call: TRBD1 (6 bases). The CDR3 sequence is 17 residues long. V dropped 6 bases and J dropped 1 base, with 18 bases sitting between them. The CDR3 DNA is TGTGCCAGCAGCACACTTCCGCAGGGGCAGAACACCGGGGAGCTGTTTTTT. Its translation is CASSTLPQGQNTGELFF.